This T cell receptor (beta chain) was obtained from a study of blood T cell repertoires in COVID-19. For the study at large: T cells, B-cell-depleted T cells, or PBMCs provided the cDNA or gDNA that served as material.

This CDR3 is 15 amino acids long. With V trimmed by 0 bases and J by 7 bases, 4 bases remained unmatched. The germline CDR1 and CDR2 sequences are KGHSH and LQKENI. Donors in Cohort 3 who had recovered were those with two negative PCRs, healthcare professional clearance, or resolution of their symptoms. TCRdb's table, derived via immunoSEQ multiplex PCR, lists solely in-frame clones and lacks some. The data show under 500,000 clones, around 87% seen once. This sequence originates from a man aged 25 to 40 who had recovered from COVID-19. This sequence joins TRBV18 and TRBJ2-1, with TRBD2 matching over 9 bases. The sample consisted of PBMCs or T cells enriched from blood (not recorded which). The CDR3 DNA follows: TGTGCCAGCTCACCACCATCGACTAGCGGTAATGAGCAGTTCTTC. Its protein is CASSPPSTSGNEQFF. The entire variable domain, with the rest obtained from reference TRBV18 and TRBJ2-1, is as follows: NAGVMQNPRHLVRRRGQEARLRCSPMKGHSHVYWYRQLPEEGLKFMVYLQKENIIDESGMPKERFSAEFPKEGPSILRIQQVVRGDSAAYFCASSPPSTSGNEQFFGPGTRLTVL.